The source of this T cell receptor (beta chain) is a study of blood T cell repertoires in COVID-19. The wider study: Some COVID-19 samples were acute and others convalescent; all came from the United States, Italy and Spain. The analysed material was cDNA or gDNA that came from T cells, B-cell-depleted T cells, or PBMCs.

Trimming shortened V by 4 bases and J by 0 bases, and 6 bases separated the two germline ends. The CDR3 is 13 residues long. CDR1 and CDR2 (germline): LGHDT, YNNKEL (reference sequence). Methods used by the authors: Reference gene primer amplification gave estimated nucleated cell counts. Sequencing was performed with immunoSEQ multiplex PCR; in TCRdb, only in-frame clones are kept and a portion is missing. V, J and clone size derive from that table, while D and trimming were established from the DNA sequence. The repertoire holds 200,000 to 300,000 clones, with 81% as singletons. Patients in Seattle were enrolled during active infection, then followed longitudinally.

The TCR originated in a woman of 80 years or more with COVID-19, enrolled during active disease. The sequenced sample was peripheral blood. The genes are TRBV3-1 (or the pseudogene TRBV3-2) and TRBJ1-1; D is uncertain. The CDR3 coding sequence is TGTGCCAGCAGCCTCTTTATGAACACTGAAGCTTTCTTT. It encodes CASSLFMNTEAFF.